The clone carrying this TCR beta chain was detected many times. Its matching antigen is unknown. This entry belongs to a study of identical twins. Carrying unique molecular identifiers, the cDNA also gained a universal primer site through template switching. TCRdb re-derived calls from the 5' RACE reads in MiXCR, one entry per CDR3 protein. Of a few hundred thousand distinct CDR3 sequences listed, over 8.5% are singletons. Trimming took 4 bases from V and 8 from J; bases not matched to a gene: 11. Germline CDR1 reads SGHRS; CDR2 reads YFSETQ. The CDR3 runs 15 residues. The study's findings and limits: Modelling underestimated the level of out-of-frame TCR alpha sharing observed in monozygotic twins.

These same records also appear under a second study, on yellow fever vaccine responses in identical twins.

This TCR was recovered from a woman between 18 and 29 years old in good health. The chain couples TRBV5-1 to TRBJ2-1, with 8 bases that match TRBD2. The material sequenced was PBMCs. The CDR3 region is CASSRTSKTIDEQFF. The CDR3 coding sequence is TGCGCCAGCAGCCGGACTAGCAAAACCATAGATGAGCAGTTCTTC.